One and the same sample provided the 10 T cell receptor beta chains below, sequenced in a study of cytomegalovirus exposure and HLA in healthy donors. The PCR contained 60 Vbeta and 13 Jbeta primers. TCRdb's copy holds only in-frame clones and misses some; the assay was immunoSEQ multiplex PCR. Of over 95,000 clones listed, 74% are singletons. Sample: PBMCs. The receptor set was obtained from a human donor in good health.

CDR3 nucleotide sequence: TGTGCCAGCAGGAACCAGGGGACCTCCTCTGGAAACACCATATATTTT. Its protein is CASRNQGTSSGNTIYF. The V and J genes are TRBV28 and TRBJ1-3, with D perhaps TRBD1 (6 bases). This CDR3 contains 16 residues. Germline CDR1 reads MDHEN; CDR2 reads SYDVKM. Between the trimmed V and J ends, which lost 6 bases and 0 bases, there was a span of 15 bases.

The rearrangement joins TRBV14 to TRBJ1-1, with D possibly TRBD1 on 5 matching bases. Between the trimmed V and J ends, which lost 3 bases and 9 bases, there was a span of 17 bases. The germline CDR1 and CDR2 sequences are SGHDN and FVKESK. This CDR3 spans 14 amino acids. The CDR3 is CASSHVGGVVKAFF. In DNA, the CDR3 is TGTGCCAGCAGCCATGTGGGGGGTGTAGTGAAAGCTTTCTTT.

This chain links TRBV7-2 with TRBJ2-2; 7 nucleotides align to TRBD1. The junction had 8 bases not matched to a gene; V was cut back by 6 bases and J by 7 bases. There are 14 residues in the CDR3. CDR1 SGHTA and CDR2 FQGNSA come from the germline V gene. CDR3 sequence: CASRRGQVNGELFF. Here the CDR3 DNA reads TGTGCCAGCAGGAGGGGGCAGGTCAACGGGGAGCTGTTTTTT.

The genes are TRBV11-2 and TRBJ1-6; unclear D gene. This CDR3 region has 14 residues. The germline V gene encodes CDR1 SGHAT and CDR2 FQNNGV. Trimming pared 1 base from V and 6 bases from J, leaving 7 bases between. This CDR3 reads CASSLGAANSPLHF. DNA for the CDR3: TGTGCCAGCAGCTTAGGGGCAGCTAATTCACCCCTCCACTTT.

This rearrangement joins TRBV5-5 to TRBJ2-5; TRBD2 is a possible D gene (6 bases). The V end lost 4 bases, the J end lost 4 bases, and 14 bases lay between the germline ends. Per germline, CDR1 SGHKS and CDR2 YYEKEE (reference sequence). This CDR3 has 14 amino acids. The CDR3 protein is CASSTRGSGETQYF. CDR3 in DNA: TGTGCCAGCAGCACCCGGGGGTCCGGAGAGACCCAGTACTTC.

V is TRBV29-1 and J is TRBJ2-7, with a possible D match to TRBD1 (6 bases). V gave up 3 bases and J gave up 3 bases, with 21 bases separating them. Per the germline V gene, CDR1 is SQVTM and CDR2 is ANQGSEA. The CDR3 has 16 amino acids. CDR3: CSVDAVGPGAIYEQYF. CDR3 coding DNA: TGCAGCGTTGACGCGGTGGGGCCAGGGGCAATCTACGAGCAGTACTTC.

The DNA of the CDR3 is TGTGCCAGCACCGTCGGCTCCTACGAGCAGTACTTC. This gives the protein CASTVGSYEQYF. The rearrangement joins TRBV28 to TRBJ2-7; D uncertain. CDR1 and CDR2 from the germline V gene are MDHEN and SYDVKM. This CDR3 comprises 12 residues. Trimming removed 7 bases at V and 0 bases at J, with 7 bases between.

V usage is TRBV5-4 and J usage is TRBJ2-7; 14 nucleotides align to TRBD2. V lost 4 bases, J lost 1 base, and 4 bases stayed unmatched. This CDR3 is built from 16 residues. CDR1 and CDR2 (germline): SGHNT, YYREEE (reference sequence). CDR3 sequence: CASSRTSGGTSYEQYF. The DNA of the CDR3 is TGTGCCAGCAGCCGGACTAGCGGGGGGACATCCTACGAGCAGTACTTC. Complete variable domain (other parts from reference TRBV5-4 and TRBJ2-7): ETGVTQSPTHLIKTRGQQVTLRCSSQSGHNTVSWYQQALGQGPQFIFQYYREEENGRGNFPPRFSGLQFPNYSSELNVNALELDDSALYLCASSRTSGGTSYEQYFGPGTRLTVT.

The chain employs TRBV5-1 and TRBJ2-7; 14 bases line up with TRBD2. V dropped 3 bases and J dropped 0; count of bases not matched to a gene: 8. The CDR3 runs 18 residues. Per germline, CDR1 SGHRS and CDR2 YFSETQ. CDR3 sequence (DNA): TGCGCCAGCAGCTCCGGACTAGCGGGGGGCAGGAGCTCCTACGAGCAGTACTTC. This gives the protein CASSSGLAGGRSSYEQYF.

V and J are TRBV9 and TRBJ1-3; D remains ambiguous. Trimming removed 6 bases from V and 4 bases from J, with 14 bases in between. This CDR3 is built from 14 residues. Germline V lookup: CDR1 SGDLS, CDR2 YYNGEE. This CDR3 is CASTSSGRGNTIYF. Here the CDR3 DNA reads TGTGCCAGCACCTCGAGCGGGAGGGGAAACACCATATATTTT.